This TCR beta chain emerged from a study of T cells in Graves' hyperthyroidism and ophthalmopathy. Whole-study context: Upon initial diagnosis and before any treatment, peripheral blood was collected.

Newly diagnosed hyperthyroidism patients aged 18 to 65 years had disease lasting under 2 months. Patients having uncontrolled infection, another autoimmune disease, pregnancy or lactation were not included. Points from the study as a whole: A model built on 13 V-J features separated ophthalmopathy from stable hyperthyroidism.

Amplified regions were TCR beta CDR3 sequences from RNA transcripts. First-round RT-PCR targeting the TCR CDR3 was performed with the HTBI primer set. TCRdb called the multiplex PCR reads again in MiXCR, with one record for every CDR3 protein. The sample consists of around 760,000 distinct CDR3 sequences, about 35% of them appearing once. The length of the CDR3 is 14 residues. Looked up from germline, CDR1 is ENHRY and CDR2 is SYGVKD. V was shortened by 3 bases and J by 1 base, with 6 bases between the two germline ends. This clonotype was observed many times. Its cognate antigen is unknown. The rearrangement joins TRBV10-3 to TRBJ2-2; D is unresolved. The specimen sequenced was blood. This receptor was obtained from a woman aged 40 to 50 with Graves' hyperthyroidism. The CDR3 bases are TGTGCCATCAGTGATCTTCAGAACACCGGGGAGCTGTTTTTT. This encodes CAISDLQNTGELFF.